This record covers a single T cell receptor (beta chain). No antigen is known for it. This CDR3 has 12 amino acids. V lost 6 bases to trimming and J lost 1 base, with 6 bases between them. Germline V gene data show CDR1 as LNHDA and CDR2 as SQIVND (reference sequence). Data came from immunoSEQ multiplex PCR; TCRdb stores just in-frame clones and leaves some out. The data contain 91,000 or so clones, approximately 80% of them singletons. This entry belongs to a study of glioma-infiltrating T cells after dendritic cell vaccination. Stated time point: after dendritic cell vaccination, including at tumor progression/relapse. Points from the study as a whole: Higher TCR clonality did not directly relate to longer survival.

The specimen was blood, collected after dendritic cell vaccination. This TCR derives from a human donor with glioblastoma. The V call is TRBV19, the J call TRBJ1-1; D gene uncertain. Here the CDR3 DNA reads TGTGCCAGTAGATCCAGGAACACTGAAGCTTTCTTT. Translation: CASRSRNTEAFF.